The 27 T cell receptor beta chains below were found in one sample sequenced in a study of T cell repertoires in cytomegalovirus infection. A single record per CDR3 protein comes from TCRdb applying MiXCR to the reads. The table shows about 830,000 distinct CDR3 sequences, with about 31% occurring only once. No antigen has been assigned to these receptors. Sample: cultured CD8+ T cells from PBMCs, taken from culture after CMV antigen stimulation. These receptors originate from a human donor in good health (CMV status not recorded). Some clones in this sample may be carry-over from other donors' samples.

A note on this clonotype: Here the CDR3 omits its conserved ending phenylalanine or tryptophan, so a read error is the likely source. V and J are TRBV11-3 and TRBJ2-1, with D perhaps given as TRBD1 or TRBD2 (5 bases each). Looked up from germline, CDR1 is SGHNT and CDR2 is YENEEA. With 4 bases removed from V and 5 bases from J, the gap between germline ends came to 12 bases. CDR3 size: 14 residues. The CDR3 sequence is CASSWGPGDNEQFS. The CDR3 DNA follows: TGTGCCAGCAGCTGGGGACCTGGTGACAATGAGCAGTTCTCC.

This clonotype was seen only a few times. The gene calls are TRBV14 and TRBJ2-1; D is unresolved. V was shortened by 4 bases and J by 12 bases, with 13 bases between the two germline ends. The germline gives CDR1 SGHDN, CDR2 FVKESK. The CDR3 totals 12 residues. CDR3 loop: CASSLLKPRQFF. The CDR3 bases are TGTGCCAGCAGCCTCCTAAAACCCCGGCAGTTCTTC.

The chain uses TRBV10-3 and TRBJ1-1; D is unclear. This CDR3 has 14 residues. V was trimmed by 3 bases and J by 1 base, leaving 9 bases between them. CDR1 and CDR2 from the germline V gene are ENHRY and SYGVKD. The CDR3 reads CAISENGKNTEAFF. Here the CDR3 DNA reads TGTGCCATCAGTGAAAATGGAAAGAACACTGAAGCTTTCTTT.

The table lists this clonotype with a few counts. This chain joins TRBV6-7 and TRBJ2-1, with D possibly being TRBD1 (5 bases). TRBV6-7 is an ORF, with its function uncertain. The CDR3 length is 17 residues. Trimming shortened V by 0 bases and J by 2 bases, and 14 bases separated the two germline ends. CDR3 nucleotide sequence: TGTGCCAGCAGTTACTCGAGGCAGGGCGGTACCTACAATGAGCAGTTCTTC. Translating it yields CASSYSRQGGTYNEQFF.

The V gene is TRBV24-1, the J gene TRBJ2-1, with D perhaps matching TRBD1 (6 bases). In germline, CDR1 is KGHDR, CDR2 SFDVKD. Trimming removed 4 bases at V and 5 bases at J, with 20 bases between. This CDR3 is 17 amino acids long. The CDR3 loop reads CATSDPQTGDFNNEQFF. The CDR3 DNA sequence: TGTGCCACCAGTGACCCTCAGACAGGCGACTTCAACAATGAGCAGTTCTTC.

This clonotype was counted between two and nine times. V and J are TRBV7-9 and TRBJ1-5, with a tentative D call TRBD1 (5 bases). V lost 0 bases to trimming and J lost 0 bases, with 12 bases between them. This CDR3 spans 17 amino acids. Germline CDR1 reads SEHNR; CDR2 reads FQNEAQ (reference sequence). The CDR3 sequence: CASSLADRSHSNQPQHF. DNA of the CDR3: TGTGCCAGCAGCTTAGCCGACAGATCCCATAGCAATCAGCCCCAGCATTTT.

This clonotype was found many times. An end of the junction does not agree with germline; a read error may underlie this. The rearrangement links TRBV19 to TRBJ1-1; D gene ambiguous. The germline gives CDR1 LNHDA, CDR2 SQIVND (reference sequence). The CDR3 extends over 11 amino acids. The CDR3 sequence is CASSTGTEAFF. CDR3 nucleotides: TGTGCCAGCAGTACCGGGACTGAAGCTTTCTTT.

The rearrangement links TRBV6-6 to TRBJ2-3; TRBD1 matches at 8 bases. Germline trimming cut 6 bases from V and 0 bases from J; bases unmatched to any gene: 5. From germline, CDR1 is MNHNY and CDR2 SVGAGI (reference sequence). This CDR3 spans 15 amino acids. CDR3 bases: TGTGCCAGCAGCCACCGGGACAGGAGCACAGATACGCAGTATTTT. It yields the protein CASSHRDRSTDTQYF.

J is TRBJ2-3 and V is TRBV12-5; a possible D gene is TRBD1 (7 bases). Germline V lookup: CDR1 LGHNT, CDR2 FRNRAP. Trimming pared 5 bases from V and 10 bases from J, leaving 10 bases between. The CDR3 extends over 11 amino acids. The CDR3 spells CASGQGGAQYF. As DNA, the CDR3 is TGTGCTAGTGGTCAGGGGGGCGCGCAGTATTTT.

This clonotype was counted ten times or more. The chain combines TRBV6-1 with TRBJ1-5; 9 bases align to TRBD1. The germline V gene encodes CDR1 MNHNS and CDR2 SASEGT. V lost 5 bases and J lost 7; bases outside the gene matches: 12. The CDR3 length is 16 residues. The CDR3 DNA reads TGTGCCAGCAGTTCCCTGAGGGACAGGGTGCGGCAGCCCCAGCATTTT. Encoded protein: CASSSLRDRVRQPQHF.

The J gene is TRBJ1-6, the V gene TRBV19; D is perhaps TRBD1 (5 bases). This CDR3 spans 15 amino acids. Germline CDR1 reads LNHDA; CDR2 reads SQIVND (reference sequence). Between the trimmed V and J ends, which lost 3 bases and 9 bases, there was a span of 15 bases. The CDR3 coding sequence is TGTGCCAGTAGTATGAGCATTGGGGGTAGTTCACCCCTCCACTTT. It is translated as CASSMSIGGSSPLHF.

This clonotype was recorded a few times. This chain's CDR3 is CAISERQSLEAFF. The CDR3 nucleotides read TGTGCCATCAGTGAGAGACAGAGTCTTGAAGCTTTCTTT. V usage is TRBV10-3 and J usage is TRBJ1-1, with D perhaps matching TRBD1 (5 bases). Germline CDR1 ENHRY, CDR2 SYGVKD. CDR3 length equals 13 residues. V was pared by 2 bases and J by 7 bases, with 11 bases between.

The sample holds a few counts of this clonotype. V and J are TRBV12-3 or TRBV12-4 and TRBJ2-2; 8 bases map to TRBD2. J lost 4 bases, V lost 3 bases, and 10 bases had no gene match. The CDR3 has 17 amino acids. CDR3 loop: CASSFWAGGVVTGELFF. CDR3 nucleotides: TGTGCCAGCAGTTTTTGGGCCGGGGGGGTTGTCACCGGGGAGCTGTTTTTT.

V and J are TRBV6-1 and TRBJ2-2; D remains unclear. Germline CDR1 and CDR2: MNHNS and SASEGT. Trimming cost V 5 bases and J 5 bases, with 6 bases left between them. The CDR3 is 12 residues long. This CDR3 is CASSWPTGELFF. Written as DNA, the CDR3 is TGTGCCAGCAGTTGGCCAACCGGGGAGCTGTTTTTT.

The sample holds a few counts of this clonotype. The V gene is TRBV7-8, the J gene TRBJ1-3, with TRBD1 matching 11 bases. J was trimmed by 8 bases and V by 4 bases; bases with no gene match: 7. CDR1 SGHVS and CDR2 FQNEAQ come from the germline V gene. This CDR3 has 15 amino acids. The CDR3 DNA is TGTGCCAGCAGCTGGCCGGGACAGGGGGTTGACACCATATATTTT. It translates to CASSWPGQGVDTIYF.

In its sample, this clonotype was seen many times. The rearrangement uses TRBV7-3 and TRBJ2-1; 13 positions agree with TRBD2. Germline V gives CDR1 SGHTA, CDR2 FQGTGA. The CDR3 has 17 amino acids. The J segment lost 7 bases and the V segment lost 0 bases, leaving 6 bases of the junction unmatched. The chain's CDR3 is CASSLTRLAGGHNEQFF. The CDR3 DNA follows: TGTGCCAGCAGCTTAACCCGACTAGCGGGGGGACATAATGAGCAGTTCTTC.

The chain has TRBV2 and TRBJ2-7; D remains unclear. The CDR3 extends over 11 amino acids. Germline-derived CDR1 and CDR2 are SNHLY and FYNNEI. Deletions cut 3 bases from V and 7 bases from J, with 7 bases between. CDR3 amino acids: CASSDEWEQYV. The CDR3 bases are TGTGCCAGCAGTGACGAGTGGGAGCAGTACGTC.

The gene calls are TRBV19 and TRBJ1-1; weak D call: TRBD1 (5 bases). V was pared by 7 bases and J by 4 bases, with 13 bases between. Germline-derived CDR1 and CDR2 are LNHDA and SQIVND (reference sequence). This CDR3 is 13 amino acids long. The CDR3 sequence is CASTPQGVTEAFF. In DNA form, the CDR3 reads TGTGCCAGTACGCCCCAGGGAGTCACTGAAGCTTTCTTT.

This rearrangement joins TRBV20-1 to TRBJ1-5; 9 bases fit TRBD1. J lost 6 bases, V lost 5 bases, and 11 bases had no gene match. The CDR3 is made up of 15 amino acids. The V gene's germline CDR1 is DFQATT and CDR2 SNEGSKA (reference sequence). CDR3 sequence: CSARVEGQGLQPQHF. The CDR3 coding sequence is TGCAGTGCTCGAGTGGAGGGACAGGGACTTCAGCCCCAGCATTTT.

The chain carries TRBV6-6 and TRBJ2-7; D may correspond to TRBD1 or TRBD2 (5 bases each). CDR3 length equals 18 residues. Trimming took 1 base from V and 4 from J, leaving 23 bases between them. Germline V CDR1 and CDR2: MNHNY, SVGAGI (reference sequence). As DNA, the CDR3 is TGTGCCAGCAGTTACTGGGGGTCCCAGAGTCCGCCTTCTTACGAGCAGTACTTC. Protein product: CASSYWGSQSPPSYEQYF.

The sample holds a few counts of this clonotype. CDR3: CASSPQGRDTQYF. The DNA for the CDR3 is TGTGCCAGCAGCCCTCAGGGGCGGGATACGCAGTATTTT. The chain links TRBV7-4 to TRBJ2-3; TRBD1 might be the D (6 bases). The CDR3 loop spans 13 amino acids. The V end lost 5 bases, the J end lost 6 bases, and 12 bases lay between the germline ends. Looked up from germline, CDR1 is SGHVT and CDR2 is SQSDAQ.

J is TRBJ2-7 and V is TRBV19; the D gene is possibly TRBD1 (6 bases). CDR3 length: 14 residues. Germline V gives CDR1 LNHDA, CDR2 SQIVND (reference sequence). V lost 6 bases and J 2 bases, leaving 14 bases between the germline ends. The CDR3 DNA reads TGTGCCAGTAGGTACAGGGATAGACCCTACGAGCAGTACTTC. Encoded protein: CASRYRDRPYEQYF.

V is TRBV28 and J is TRBJ2-3, with D unclear. Germline V gives CDR1 MDHEN, CDR2 SYDVKM. The CDR3 extends over 13 amino acids. V lost 8 bases and J 1 base, leaving 10 bases between the germline ends. In DNA, the CDR3 is TGTGCCAGCCGACACCCCCGCACAGATACGCAGTATTTT. Encoded protein: CASRHPRTDTQYF.

V and J are TRBV27 and TRBJ2-2; TRBD1 matches at 11 bases. Trimming took 4 bases from V and 1 from J; bases not matched to a gene: 2. Germline-derived CDR1 and CDR2 are MNHEY and SMNVEV (reference sequence). This CDR3 has 16 amino acids. The DNA for the CDR3 is TGTGCCAGCAGTTCGGACAGGGGGCGGAACACCGGGGAGCTGTTTTTT. This codes for CASSSDRGRNTGELFF.

The gene calls are TRBV12-3 or TRBV12-4 and TRBJ1-4; tentatively, D is TRBD1 (5 bases). Deletions cut 5 bases from V and 8 bases from J, with 24 bases between. The CDR3 totals 17 residues. Written as DNA, the CDR3 is TGTGCCAGCAGTCAAATAACTCACAGGCACATGGGGGAAAAACTGTTTTTT. Residues: CASSQITHRHMGEKLFF.

The chain uses TRBV23-1 and TRBJ1-2; 7 bases line up with TRBD1. TRBV23-1 is an open reading frame whose function is uncertain. This CDR3 has 17 amino acids. V shed 6 bases and J 5 bases; nucleotides not matched to a gene: 18. CDR3 sequence (DNA): TGCGCCAGCAGGGGGGACAGAAAGGACGATAGACTATATGGCTACACCTTC. Translated, it gives CASRGDRKDDRLYGYTF.

The table lists this clonotype with a few counts. The chain has TRBV3-1 and TRBJ2-1, with 13 nucleotides matching TRBD2. The CDR3 covers 15 residues. The J segment lost 7 bases and the V segment lost 6 bases, leaving 6 bases of the junction unmatched. Germline assignment: CDR1 LGHDT and CDR2 YNNKEL (reference sequence). CDR3 sequence: CASRATSGGRNEQFF. In nucleotides, the CDR3 is TGTGCCAGCAGAGCGACTAGCGGGGGGCGGAATGAGCAGTTCTTC.